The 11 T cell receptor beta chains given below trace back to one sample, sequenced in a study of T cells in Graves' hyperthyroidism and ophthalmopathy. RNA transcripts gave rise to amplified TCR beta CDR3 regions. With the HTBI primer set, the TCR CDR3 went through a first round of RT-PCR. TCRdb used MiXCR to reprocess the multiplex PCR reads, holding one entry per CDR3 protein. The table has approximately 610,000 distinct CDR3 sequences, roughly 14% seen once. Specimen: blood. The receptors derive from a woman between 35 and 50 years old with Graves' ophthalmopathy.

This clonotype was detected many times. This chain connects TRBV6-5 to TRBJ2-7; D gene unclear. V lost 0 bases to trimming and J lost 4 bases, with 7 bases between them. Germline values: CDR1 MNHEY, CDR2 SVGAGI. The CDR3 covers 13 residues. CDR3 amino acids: CASSYSSVYEQYF. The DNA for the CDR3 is TGTGCCAGCAGTTACTCGAGCGTTTACGAGCAGTACTTC.

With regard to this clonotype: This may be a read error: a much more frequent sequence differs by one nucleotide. This CDR3 is CASRTGRANVLTF. Written as DNA, the CDR3 is TGTGCCAGCCGGACTGGTAGGGCCAACGTCCTGACTTTC. The chain couples TRBV19 to TRBJ2-6; possible D gene TRBD2, 5 bases. From germline, CDR1 is LNHDA and CDR2 SQIVND (reference sequence). The CDR3 extends over 13 amino acids. The germline V and J ends were trimmed by 9 bases and 5 bases, with 11 bases remaining between them.

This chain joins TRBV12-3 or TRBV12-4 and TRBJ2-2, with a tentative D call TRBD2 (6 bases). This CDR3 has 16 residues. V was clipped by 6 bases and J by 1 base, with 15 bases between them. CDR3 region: CASSQRSGRNTGELFF. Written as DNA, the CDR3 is TGTGCCAGCAGCCAGCGGTCCGGGAGGAACACCGGGGAGCTGTTTTTT.

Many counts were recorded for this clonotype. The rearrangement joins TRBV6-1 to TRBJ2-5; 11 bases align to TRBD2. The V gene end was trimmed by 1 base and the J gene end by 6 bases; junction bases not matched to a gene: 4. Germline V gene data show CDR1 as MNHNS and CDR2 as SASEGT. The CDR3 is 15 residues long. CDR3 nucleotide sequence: TGTGCCAGCAGTGAAGGTGCTAGCGGGAGGCAGACCCAGTACTTC. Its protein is CASSEGASGRQTQYF.

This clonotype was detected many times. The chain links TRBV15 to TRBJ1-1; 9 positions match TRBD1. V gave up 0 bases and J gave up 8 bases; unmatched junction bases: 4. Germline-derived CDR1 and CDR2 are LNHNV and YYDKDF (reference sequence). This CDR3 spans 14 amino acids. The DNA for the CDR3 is TGTGCCACCAGCAGAGATCACAGGGGGCGGGAAGCTTTCTTT. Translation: CATSRDHRGREAFF.

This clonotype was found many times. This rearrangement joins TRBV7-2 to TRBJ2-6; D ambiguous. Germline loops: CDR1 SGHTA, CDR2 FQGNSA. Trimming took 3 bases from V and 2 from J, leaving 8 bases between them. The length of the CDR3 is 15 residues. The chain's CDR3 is CASSFSVTGANVLTF. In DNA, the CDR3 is TGTGCCAGCAGCTTTTCGGTTACTGGGGCCAACGTCCTGACTTTC.

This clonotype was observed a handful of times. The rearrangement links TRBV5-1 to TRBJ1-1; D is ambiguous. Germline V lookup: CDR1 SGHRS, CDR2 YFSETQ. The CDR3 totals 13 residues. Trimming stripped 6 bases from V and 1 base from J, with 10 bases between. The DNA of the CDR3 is TGCGCCAGCACAGATACACAGAACACTGAAGCTTTCTTT. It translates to CASTDTQNTEAFF.

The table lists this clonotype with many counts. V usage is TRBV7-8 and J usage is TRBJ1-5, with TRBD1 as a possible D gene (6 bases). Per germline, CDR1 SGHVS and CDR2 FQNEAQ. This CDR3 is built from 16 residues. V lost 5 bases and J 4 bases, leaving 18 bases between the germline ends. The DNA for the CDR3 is TGTGCCAGCAGCGAAGACCCAGGGGCGCGGAATCAGCCCCAGCATTTT. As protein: CASSEDPGARNQPQHF.

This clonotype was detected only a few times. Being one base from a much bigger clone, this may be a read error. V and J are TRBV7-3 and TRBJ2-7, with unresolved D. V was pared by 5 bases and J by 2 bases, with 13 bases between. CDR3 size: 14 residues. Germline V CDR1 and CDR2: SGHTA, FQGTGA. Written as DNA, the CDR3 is TGTGCCAGCAGCCCCAATCCGGCTACCTACGAGCAGTACTTC. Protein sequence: CASSPNPATYEQYF.

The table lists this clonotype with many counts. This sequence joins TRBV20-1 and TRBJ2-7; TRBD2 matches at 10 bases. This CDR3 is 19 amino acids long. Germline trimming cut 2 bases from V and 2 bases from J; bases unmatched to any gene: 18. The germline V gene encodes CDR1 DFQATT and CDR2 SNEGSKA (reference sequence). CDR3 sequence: CSARTLGLAGVKWAYEQYF. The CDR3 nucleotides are TGCAGTGCTAGAACCCTCGGGCTAGCGGGAGTTAAGTGGGCCTACGAGCAGTACTTC.

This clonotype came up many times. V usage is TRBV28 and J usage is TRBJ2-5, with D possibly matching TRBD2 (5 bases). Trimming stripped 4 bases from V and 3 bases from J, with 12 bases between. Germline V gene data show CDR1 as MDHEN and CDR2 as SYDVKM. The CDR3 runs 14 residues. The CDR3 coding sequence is TGTGCCAGCAGTTCCGGAGCGGTTAAAGAGACCCAGTACTTC. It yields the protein CASSSGAVKETQYF.